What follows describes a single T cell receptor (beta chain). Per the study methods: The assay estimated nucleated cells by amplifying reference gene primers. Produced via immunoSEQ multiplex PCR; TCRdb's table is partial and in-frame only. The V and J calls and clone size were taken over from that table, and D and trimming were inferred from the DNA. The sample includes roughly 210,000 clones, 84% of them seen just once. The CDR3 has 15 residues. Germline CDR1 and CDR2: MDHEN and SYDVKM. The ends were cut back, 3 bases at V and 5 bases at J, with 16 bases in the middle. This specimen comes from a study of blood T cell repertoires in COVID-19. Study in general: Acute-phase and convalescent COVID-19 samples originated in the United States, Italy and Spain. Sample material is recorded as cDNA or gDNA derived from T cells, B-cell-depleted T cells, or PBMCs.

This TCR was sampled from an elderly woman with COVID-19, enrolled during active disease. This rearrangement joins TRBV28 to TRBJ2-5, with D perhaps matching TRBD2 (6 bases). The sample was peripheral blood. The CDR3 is CASSFASQGLETQYF. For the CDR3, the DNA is TGTGCCAGCAGTTTTGCGTCCCAGGGACTGGAGACCCAGTACTTC.